Listed below are T cell receptor beta chains from one sample, sequenced in a study of cytomegalovirus exposure and HLA in healthy donors. Only in-frame clones appear in the TCRdb table, and some are missing; sequencing was by immunoSEQ multiplex PCR. The table records 75,000 to 95,000 clones, almost 85% of them present only once. Sequencing was carried out using PBMCs. The source of these receptors is a woman aged 18-29 years in good health and CMV-seropositive. The CDR3 runs from the conserved cysteine through the conserved F or W. The D gene is left open where the match is weak. Where a row states a size, it is once, few, many or the class of an expanded clone; other rows omit it.

D: TRBD1; V: TRBV6-1; size: -; J: TRBJ1-5; DNA: TGTGCCAGCAGAGACACAGGGGTTAATCAGCCCCAGCATTTT; CDR3: CASRDTGVNQPQHF
D: -; V: TRBV5-6; size: few; J: TRBJ1-2; DNA: TGTGCCAGCAGCTTGGGGGCTTTATCCTATGGCTACACCTTC; CDR3: CASSLGALSYGYTF
D: TRBD1; V: TRBV29-1; size: -; J: TRBJ1-3; DNA: TGCAGCGTTGAAGAGGACAGGGCGAACACCATATATTTT; CDR3: CSVEEDRANTIYF
D: TRBD1; V: TRBV7-9; size: few; J: TRBJ1-6; DNA: TGTGCCAGCAGCTTAGTTGGGACAGCTAATTCACCCCTCCACTTT; CDR3: CASSLVGTANSPLHF
D: -; V: TRBV6-1; size: -; J: TRBJ1-6; DNA: TGTGCCAGCAGGGAGGGACTCCTGAGTTCACCCCTCCACTTT; CDR3: CASREGLLSSPLHF
D: TRBD1; V: TRBV2; size: -; J: TRBJ1-2; DNA: TGTGCCAGCAGTGATGCAGGGGGCCTCCCAGGGAACTATGGCTACACCTTC; CDR3: CASSDAGGLPGNYGYTF
D: -; V: TRBV9; size: -; J: TRBJ2-7; DNA: TGTGCCAGCAGCGTAGGTTCGGGGGGCGCGGGGGAGCAGTACTTC; CDR3: CASSVGSGGAGEQYF
D: -; V: TRBV27; size: -; J: TRBJ2-3; DNA: TGTGCCAGCAGTTTAAGGAGCTACGCTAGCACAGATACGCAGTATTTT; CDR3: CASSLRSYASTDTQYF
D: TRBD1; V: TRBV2; size: -; J: TRBJ2-2; DNA: TGTGCCAGCAGTGAAAGCAGGGGGCAATCCGGGGAGCTGTTTTTT; CDR3: CASSESRGQSGELFF
D: -; V: TRBV7-2; size: -; J: TRBJ1-5; DNA: TGTGCCAGCAGCTTAGGACGGGGGGCGAATCAGCCCCAGCATTTT; CDR3: CASSLGRGANQPQHF
D: TRBD1; V: TRBV4-2; size: -; J: TRBJ2-7; DNA: TGTGCCAGCAGCCCCGACTCCGGGACAGGGGGCGGCTACGAGCAGTACTTC; CDR3: CASSPDSGTGGGYEQYF
D: TRBD1; V: TRBV18; size: -; J: TRBJ1-2; DNA: TGTGCCAGCTCACCAGTCACCGGGACAGGGGGCGACATTAACTATGGCTACACCTTC; CDR3: CASSPVTGTGGDINYGYTF
D: -; V: TRBV2; size: few; J: TRBJ2-5; DNA: TGTGCCAGCACCTACCAAGAGACCCAGTACTTC; CDR3: CASTYQETQYF
D: -; V: TRBV7-2; size: -; J: TRBJ1-1; DNA: TGTGCCAGCAGCCCTGCCGGGATAATGAACACTGAAGCTTTCTTT; CDR3: CASSPAGIMNTEAFF
D: TRBD1; V: TRBV4-2; size: -; J: TRBJ2-4; DNA: TGTGCCAGCAGCCTACAACCGGGACAGGGGAATGAAAACATTCAGTACTTC; CDR3: CASSLQPGQGNENIQYF
D: -; V: TRBV27; size: -; J: TRBJ1-2; DNA: TGTGCCAGCAAGCGGGGGGAGAGTAACTATGGCTACACCTTC; CDR3: CASKRGESNYGYTF
D: TRBD1; V: TRBV15; size: -; J: TRBJ2-7; DNA: TGTGCCACCAGCAGTCCCGGGACAGCCTACGAGCAGTACTTC; CDR3: CATSSPGTAYEQYF
D: TRBD1; V: TRBV19; size: -; J: TRBJ1-1; DNA: TGTGCCAGTAGTATTTGGACAGGGAGTGAAGCTTTCTTT; CDR3: CASSIWTGSEAFF
D: TRBD1; V: TRBV5-6; size: -; J: TRBJ1-2; DNA: TGTGCCAGCAGCTTGGGAGCAGGGGGCGTTAACTATGGCTACACCTTC; CDR3: CASSLGAGGVNYGYTF
D: TRBD2; V: TRBV5-1; size: -; J: TRBJ2-3; DNA: TGCGCCAGCAGCTTGAACAGCGGGAGATCAGATACGCAGTATTTT; CDR3: CASSLNSGRSDTQYF
D: -; V: TRBV7-2; size: -; J: TRBJ2-7; DNA: TGTGCCAGCAGCTTAGCGTCCCTGTCTAGTGACGAGCAGTACTTC; CDR3: CASSLASLSSDEQYF